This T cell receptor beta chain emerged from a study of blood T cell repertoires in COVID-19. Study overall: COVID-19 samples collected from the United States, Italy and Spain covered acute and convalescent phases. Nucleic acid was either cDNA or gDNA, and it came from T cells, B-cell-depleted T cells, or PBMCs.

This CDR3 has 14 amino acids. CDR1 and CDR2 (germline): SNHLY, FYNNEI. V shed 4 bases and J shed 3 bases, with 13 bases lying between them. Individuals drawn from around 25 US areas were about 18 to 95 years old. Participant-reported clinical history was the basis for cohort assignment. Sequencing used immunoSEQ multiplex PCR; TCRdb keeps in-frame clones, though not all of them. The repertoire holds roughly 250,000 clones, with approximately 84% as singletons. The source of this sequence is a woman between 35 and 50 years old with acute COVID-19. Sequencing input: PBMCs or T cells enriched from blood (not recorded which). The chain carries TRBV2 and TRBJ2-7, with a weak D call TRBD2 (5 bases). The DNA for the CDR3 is TGTGCCAGCAGTGTGACCGGGATCAGCTACGAGCAGTACTTC. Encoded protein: CASSVTGISYEQYF.